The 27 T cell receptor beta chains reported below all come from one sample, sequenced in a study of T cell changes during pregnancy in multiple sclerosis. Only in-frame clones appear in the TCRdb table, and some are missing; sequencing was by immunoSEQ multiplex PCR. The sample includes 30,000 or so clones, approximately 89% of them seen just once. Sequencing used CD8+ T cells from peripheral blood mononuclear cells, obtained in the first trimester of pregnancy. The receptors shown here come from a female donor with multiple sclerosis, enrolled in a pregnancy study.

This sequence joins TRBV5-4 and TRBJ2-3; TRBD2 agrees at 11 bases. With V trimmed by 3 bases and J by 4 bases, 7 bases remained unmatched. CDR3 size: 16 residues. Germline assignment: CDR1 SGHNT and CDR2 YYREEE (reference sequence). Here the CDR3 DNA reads TGTGCCAGCAGCTCTTCACTAGCGGGAGCTGCAGATACGCAGTATTTT. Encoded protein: CASSSSLAGAADTQYF. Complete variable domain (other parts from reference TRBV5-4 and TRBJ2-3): ETGVTQSPTHLIKTRGQQVTLRCSSQSGHNTVSWYQQALGQGPQFIFQYYREEENGRGNFPPRFSGLQFPNYSSELNVNALELDDSALYLCASSSSLAGAADTQYFGPGTRLTVL.

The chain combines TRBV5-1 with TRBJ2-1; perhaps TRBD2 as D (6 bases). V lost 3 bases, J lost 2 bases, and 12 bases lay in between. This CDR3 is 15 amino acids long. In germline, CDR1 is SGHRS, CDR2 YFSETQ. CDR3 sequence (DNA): TGCGCCAGCAGCTCCGGGGACTCAACCTACAATGAGCAGTTCTTC. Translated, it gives CASSSGDSTYNEQFF. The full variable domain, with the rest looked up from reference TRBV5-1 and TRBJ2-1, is KAGVTQTPRYLIKTRGQQVTLSCSPISGHRSVSWYQQTPGQGLQFLFEYFSETQRNKGNFPGRFSGRQFSNSRSEMNVSTLELGDSALYLCASSSGDSTYNEQFFGPGTRLTVL.

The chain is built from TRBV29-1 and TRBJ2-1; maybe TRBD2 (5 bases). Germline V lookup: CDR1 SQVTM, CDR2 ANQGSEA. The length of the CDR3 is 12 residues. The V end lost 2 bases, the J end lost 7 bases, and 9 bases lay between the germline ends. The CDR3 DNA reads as TGCAGCGTTGAAATGGGCGGGAATGAGCAGTTCTTC. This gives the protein CSVEMGGNEQFF.

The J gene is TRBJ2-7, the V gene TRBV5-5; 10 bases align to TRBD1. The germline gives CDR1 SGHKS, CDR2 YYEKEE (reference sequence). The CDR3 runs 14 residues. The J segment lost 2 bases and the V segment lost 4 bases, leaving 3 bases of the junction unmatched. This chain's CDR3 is CASSIGQGAYEQYF. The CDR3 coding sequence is TGTGCCAGCAGCATAGGACAGGGGGCCTACGAGCAGTACTTC.

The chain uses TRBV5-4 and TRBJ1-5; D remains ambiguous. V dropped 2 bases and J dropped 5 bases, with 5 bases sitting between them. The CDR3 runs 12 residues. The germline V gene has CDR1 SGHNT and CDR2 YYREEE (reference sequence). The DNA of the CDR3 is TGTGCCAGCAGCTTTCAGGATCAGCCCCAGCATTTT. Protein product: CASSFQDQPQHF.

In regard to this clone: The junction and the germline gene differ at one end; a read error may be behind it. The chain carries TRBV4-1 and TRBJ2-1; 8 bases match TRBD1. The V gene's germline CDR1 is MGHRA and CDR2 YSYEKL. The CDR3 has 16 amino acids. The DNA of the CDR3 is TGCGCCAGCAGCGAAGACACAGGGGGAAAAGGAAATGAGCAGTTCTTC. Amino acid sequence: CASSEDTGGKGNEQFF.

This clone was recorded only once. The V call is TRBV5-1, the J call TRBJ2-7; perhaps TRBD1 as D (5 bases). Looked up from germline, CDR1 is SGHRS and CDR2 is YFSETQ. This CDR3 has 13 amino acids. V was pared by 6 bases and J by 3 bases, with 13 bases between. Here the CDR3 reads CASMETANYEQYF. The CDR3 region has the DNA TGCGCCAGCATGGAGACAGCGAACTACGAGCAGTACTTC.

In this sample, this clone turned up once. CDR3 coding DNA: TGTGCCAGCAGTTTCCACAGGGTAACTCTAGGGGAGCAGTACTTC. As protein: CASSFHRVTLGEQYF. This rearrangement joins TRBV28 to TRBJ2-7, with D perhaps TRBD1 (6 bases). Per the germline V gene, CDR1 is MDHEN and CDR2 is SYDVKM. CDR3 length: 15 amino acids. Between the trimmed V and J ends, which lost 3 bases and 7 bases, there was a span of 19 bases.

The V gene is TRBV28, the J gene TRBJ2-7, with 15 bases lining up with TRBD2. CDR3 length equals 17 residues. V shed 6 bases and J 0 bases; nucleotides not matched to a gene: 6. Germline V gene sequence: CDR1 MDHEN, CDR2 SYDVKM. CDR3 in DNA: TGTGCCAGCAGCACCGGGACTAGCGGGAGGAGCTCCTACGAGCAGTACTTC. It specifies CASSTGTSGRSSYEQYF.

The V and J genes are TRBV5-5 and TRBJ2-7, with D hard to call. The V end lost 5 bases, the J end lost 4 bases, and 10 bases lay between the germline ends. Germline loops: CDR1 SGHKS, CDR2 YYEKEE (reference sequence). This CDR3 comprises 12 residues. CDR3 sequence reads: CASSSDWYEQYF. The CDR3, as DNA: TGTGCCAGCAGTAGTGATTGGTACGAGCAGTACTTC.

For the CDR3, the DNA is TGTGCCAGCAGTGTATCGGGACAGGGGTCGTCTAGCAATCAGCCCCAGCATTTT. Its translation is CASSVSGQGSSSNQPQHF. V is TRBV2 and J is TRBJ1-5; 10 bases are a match to TRBD1. The CDR3 sequence is 18 residues long. Trimming cost V 4 bases and J 0 bases; bases outside gene matches: 9. Per germline, CDR1 SNHLY and CDR2 FYNNEI.

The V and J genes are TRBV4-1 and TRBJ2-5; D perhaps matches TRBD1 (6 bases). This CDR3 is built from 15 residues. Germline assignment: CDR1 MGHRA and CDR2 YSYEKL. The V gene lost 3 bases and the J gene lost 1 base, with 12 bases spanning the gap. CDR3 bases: TGCGCCAGCAGCCAGGGGGACACGCTCCAAGAGACCCAGTACTTC. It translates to CASSQGDTLQETQYF.

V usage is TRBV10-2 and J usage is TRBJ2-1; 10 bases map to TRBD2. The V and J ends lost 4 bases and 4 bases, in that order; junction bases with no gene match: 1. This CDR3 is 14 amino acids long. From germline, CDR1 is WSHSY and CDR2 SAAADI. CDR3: CASSVGLAYNEQFF. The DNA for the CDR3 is TGCGCCAGCAGTGTGGGACTAGCGTACAATGAGCAGTTCTTC.

In DNA, the CDR3 is TGTGCCAGCTTCGGGGGTTGGAGGAGGAATGAGCAGTTCTTC. Translation gives CASFGGWRRNEQFF. This rearrangement joins TRBV2 to TRBJ2-1, with D perhaps TRBD2 (6 bases). This CDR3 has 14 residues. From germline, CDR1 is SNHLY and CDR2 FYNNEI. V was shortened by 8 bases and J by 7 bases, with 18 bases between the two germline ends.

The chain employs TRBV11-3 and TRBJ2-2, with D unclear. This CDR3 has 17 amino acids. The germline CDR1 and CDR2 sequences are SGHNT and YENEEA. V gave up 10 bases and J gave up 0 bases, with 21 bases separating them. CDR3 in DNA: TGTGCCACCCCGACCCGGGTGGCAGCAACGAACACCGGGGAGCTGTTTTTT. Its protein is CATPTRVAATNTGELFF.

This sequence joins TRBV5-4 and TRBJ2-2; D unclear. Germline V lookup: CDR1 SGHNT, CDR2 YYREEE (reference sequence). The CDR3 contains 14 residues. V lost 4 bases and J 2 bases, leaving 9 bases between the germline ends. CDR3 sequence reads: CASSHGPNTGELFF. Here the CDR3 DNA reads TGTGCCAGCAGCCACGGTCCTAACACCGGGGAGCTGTTTTTT.

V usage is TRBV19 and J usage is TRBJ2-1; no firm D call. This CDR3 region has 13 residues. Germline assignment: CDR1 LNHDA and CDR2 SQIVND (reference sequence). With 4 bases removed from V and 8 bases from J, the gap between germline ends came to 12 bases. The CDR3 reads CASSRSDIDEQFF. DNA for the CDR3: TGTGCCAGTAGTAGGTCTGACATTGATGAGCAGTTCTTC.

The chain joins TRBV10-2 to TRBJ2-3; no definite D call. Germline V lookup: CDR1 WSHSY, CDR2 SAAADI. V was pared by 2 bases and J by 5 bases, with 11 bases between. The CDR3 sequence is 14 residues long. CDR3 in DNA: TGCGCCAGCAGTGAGCCCTTTAGGAGAGATACGCAGTATTTT. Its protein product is CASSEPFRRDTQYF.

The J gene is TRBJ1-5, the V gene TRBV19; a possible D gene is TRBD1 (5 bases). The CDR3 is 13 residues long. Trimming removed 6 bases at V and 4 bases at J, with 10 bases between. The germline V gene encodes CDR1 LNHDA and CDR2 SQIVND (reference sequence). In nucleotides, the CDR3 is TGTGCCAGTAGAAGGAGGGGAAATCAGCCCCAGCATTTT. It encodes CASRRRGNQPQHF.

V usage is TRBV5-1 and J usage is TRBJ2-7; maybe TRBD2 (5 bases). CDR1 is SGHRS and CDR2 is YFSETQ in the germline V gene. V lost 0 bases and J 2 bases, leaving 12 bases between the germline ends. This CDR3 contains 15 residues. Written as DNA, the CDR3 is TGCGCCAGCAGCTTGGAGCCAGGAGGCACCTACGAGCAGTACTTC. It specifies CASSLEPGGTYEQYF.

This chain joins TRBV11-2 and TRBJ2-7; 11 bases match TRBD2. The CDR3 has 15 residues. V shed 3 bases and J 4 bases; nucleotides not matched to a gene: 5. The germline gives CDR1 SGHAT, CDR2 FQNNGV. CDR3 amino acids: CASSFTSGSWYEQYF. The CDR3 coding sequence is TGTGCCAGCAGCTTCACTAGCGGGAGTTGGTACGAGCAGTACTTC.

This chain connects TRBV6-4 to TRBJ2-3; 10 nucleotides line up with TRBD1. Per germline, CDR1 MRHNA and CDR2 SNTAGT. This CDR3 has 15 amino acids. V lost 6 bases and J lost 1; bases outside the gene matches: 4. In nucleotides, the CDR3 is TGTGCCAGCAGGGCCGGGACAGGGGGCACAGATACGCAGTATTTT. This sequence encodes CASRAGTGGTDTQYF.

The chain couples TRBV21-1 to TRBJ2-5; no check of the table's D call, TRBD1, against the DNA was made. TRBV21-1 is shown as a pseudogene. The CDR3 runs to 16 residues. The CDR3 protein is CASSKALLEGAETQYF. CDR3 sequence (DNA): TGTGCCAGCAGCAAAGCGCTTTTGGAGGGGGCCGAGACCCAGTACTTC.

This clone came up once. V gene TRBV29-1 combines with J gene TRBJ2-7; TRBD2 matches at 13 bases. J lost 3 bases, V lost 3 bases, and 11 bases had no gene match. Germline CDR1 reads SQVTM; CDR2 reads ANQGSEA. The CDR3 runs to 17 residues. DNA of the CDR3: TGCAGCGTTGAGGGACTAGCGGGACCCCAACCCCACTACGAGCAGTACTTC. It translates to CSVEGLAGPQPHYEQYF.

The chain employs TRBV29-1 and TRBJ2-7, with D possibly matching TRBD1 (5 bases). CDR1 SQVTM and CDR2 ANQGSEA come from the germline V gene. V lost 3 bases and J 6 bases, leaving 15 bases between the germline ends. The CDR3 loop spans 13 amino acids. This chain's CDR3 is CSVDSDNSGEQYF. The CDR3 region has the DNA TGCAGCGTTGATTCGGACAACTCCGGCGAGCAGTACTTC.

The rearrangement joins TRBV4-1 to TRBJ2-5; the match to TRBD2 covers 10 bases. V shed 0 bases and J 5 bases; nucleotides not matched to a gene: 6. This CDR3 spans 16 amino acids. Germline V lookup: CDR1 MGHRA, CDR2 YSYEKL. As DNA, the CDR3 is TGCGCCAGCAGCCAAGATCTGGCTAGCGGGAGCGAGACCCAGTACTTC. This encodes CASSQDLASGSETQYF.

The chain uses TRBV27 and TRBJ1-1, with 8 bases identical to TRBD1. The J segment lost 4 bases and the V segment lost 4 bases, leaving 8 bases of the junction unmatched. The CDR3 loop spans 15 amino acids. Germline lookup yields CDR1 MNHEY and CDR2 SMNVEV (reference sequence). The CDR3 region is CASSSLQGVGTEAFF. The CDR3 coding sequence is TGTGCCAGCAGTTCATTACAGGGGGTTGGCACTGAAGCTTTCTTT.